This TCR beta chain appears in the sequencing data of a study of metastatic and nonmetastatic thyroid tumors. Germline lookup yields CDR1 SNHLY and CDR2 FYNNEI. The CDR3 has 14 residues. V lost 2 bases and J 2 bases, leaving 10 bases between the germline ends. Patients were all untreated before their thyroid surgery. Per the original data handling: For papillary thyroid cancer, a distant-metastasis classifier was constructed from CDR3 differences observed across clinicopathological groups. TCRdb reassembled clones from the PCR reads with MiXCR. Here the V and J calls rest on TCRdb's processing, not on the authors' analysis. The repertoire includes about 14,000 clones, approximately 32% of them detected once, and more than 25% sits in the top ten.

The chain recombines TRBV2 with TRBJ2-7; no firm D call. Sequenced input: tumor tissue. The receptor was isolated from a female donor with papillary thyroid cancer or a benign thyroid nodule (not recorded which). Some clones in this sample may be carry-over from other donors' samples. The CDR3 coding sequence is TGTGCCAGCAGTGAAATTAACGGAGCCTACGAGCAGTACTTC. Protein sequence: CASSEINGAYEQYF.